This T cell receptor beta chain was recorded in a study of CD8 T cells in ankylosing spondylitis (TCRdb year 2017). Concerning the study at large: The study set out to find disease-linked TCR variants by profiling T cell receptor beta repertoires in ankylosing spondylitis patients and healthy donors. The full study cohort was made up of over 20 ankylosing spondylitis patients and some 100 healthy donors. Samples of peripheral blood were taken, and for ankylosing spondylitis patients, synovial fluid was collected as well. On the study overall, not on this receptor specifically: The disease-linked clones were reported to be significantly enriched in matched synovial fluid samples from ankylosing spondylitis patients. Blood from ankylosing spondylitis patients appeared to be characterized by a TCR beta motif made up of seven or eight highly homologous amino acid variants. A CD8+ phenotype was shown by the disease-linked clones, which were found at relatively low frequencies in peripheral blood. Some motif variants were previously reported in synovial fluid and blood of reactive arthritis patients, suggesting common disease-initiation mechanisms.

Here V drops 2 bases and J drops 3 bases, and the junction holds 9 bases not matched to any gene. From the germline V gene (reference sequence), CDR1 is DFQATT and CDR2 is SNEGSKA. The cysteine opens and the phenylalanine closes a CDR3 of 15 amino acids. Kept here is only the CDR3 DNA, which spans 45 bases and is read in frame from base 1. Of note for this clonotype: Its recognized antigen is unknown. No base quality values were provided; no much bigger clone lies one nucleotide off.

Data came from an Illumina HiSeq 2500. TCR beta libraries were prepared by quantitative 5'-RACE with molecular barcodes. For the original study's pipeline: To identify disease-linked TCR variants, a new computational method was used, one built on a probabilistic model of VDJ rearrangement. Starting from the raw public reads, TCRdb applied fastp trimming at Q25, assembled clones with MiXCR and retained in-frame beta chains. Each record represents a unique CDR3 protein, reported with the most common genes and DNA among its rows. The V and J calls and clone size are TCRdb's, not the authors'. The sample table contains 200,000 to 300,000 distinct CDR3 sequences; only one count was recorded for about 24% of them. The top ten clones comprise over 0.55% of the sample.

Material: blood, either unsorted or a sorted T cell fraction (not recorded which). The TCR sequence derives from a male donor with ankylosing spondylitis or in good health (not recorded which). The chain is made from TRBV20-1 and TRBJ2-7, with 8 central nucleotides matching TRBD2. The bases are TGCAGTGCTAGACGGGGGGGGAACAGTGGCTACGAGCAGTACTTC. Its protein is CSARRGGNSGYEQYF.